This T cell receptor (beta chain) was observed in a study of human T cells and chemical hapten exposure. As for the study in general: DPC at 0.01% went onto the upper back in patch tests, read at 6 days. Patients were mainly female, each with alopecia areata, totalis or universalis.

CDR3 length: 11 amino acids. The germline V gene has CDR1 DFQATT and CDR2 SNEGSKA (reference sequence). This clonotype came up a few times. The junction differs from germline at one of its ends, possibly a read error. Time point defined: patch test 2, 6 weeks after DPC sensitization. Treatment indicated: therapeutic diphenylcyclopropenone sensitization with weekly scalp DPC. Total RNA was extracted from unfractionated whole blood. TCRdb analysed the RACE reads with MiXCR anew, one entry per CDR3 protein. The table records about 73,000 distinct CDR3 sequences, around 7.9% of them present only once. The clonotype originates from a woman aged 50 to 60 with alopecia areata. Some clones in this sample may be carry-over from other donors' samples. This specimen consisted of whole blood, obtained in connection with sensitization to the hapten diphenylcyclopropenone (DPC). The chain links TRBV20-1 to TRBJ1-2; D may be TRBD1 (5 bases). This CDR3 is CSAGDGGGYTF. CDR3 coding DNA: TGCAGTGCTGGAGACGGGGGTGGCTACACCTTC.